This TCR beta chain was observed in a study of blood T cell repertoires in COVID-19. As for the study in general: Material from acute and convalescent COVID-19 was sourced from the United States, Italy and Spain.

Seattle patients were enrolled during active infection and followed longitudinally. V shed 2 bases and J shed 4 bases, with 11 bases lying between them. CDR3 length: 14 residues. Looked up from germline, CDR1 is SNHLY and CDR2 is FYNNEI. This clone turned up a few times. Original data processing: It was from reference gene primer amplification that nucleated cell counts were estimated. Clones were sequenced by immunoSEQ multiplex PCR, and TCRdb holds only the in-frame ones, with some missing. The V and J calls and the clone size are those of that table, but D and trimming were determined from the DNA. The data hold about 300,000 clones, with roughly 80% observed a single time.

This clonotype was obtained from a human donor with COVID-19, enrolled during active disease. The donor label of this sample is uncertain. The chain links TRBV2 to TRBJ1-1; D not resolved. The sample taken for sequencing was peripheral blood. The CDR3: CASSEMGSSTEAFF. CDR3 in DNA: TGTGCCAGCAGTGAAATGGGCAGTTCCACTGAAGCTTTCTTT. The complete variable domain, with remaining parts taken from reference TRBV2 and TRBJ1-1, reads EPEVTQTPSHQVTQMGQEVILRCVPISNHLYFYWYRQILGQKVEFLVSFYNNEISEKSEIFDDQFSVERPDGSNFTLKIRSTKLEDSAMYFCASSEMGSSTEAFFGQGTRLTVV.